This entry lists 17 T cell receptor beta chains sequenced from one sample in a study of identical twins. TCRdb analysed the 5' RACE reads with MiXCR anew, one entry per CDR3 protein. Among roughly 250,000 distinct CDR3 sequences listed, around 15% were seen once. The sample comprised memory (CD45RO+) T cells sorted from blood. The receptor set was obtained from a woman aged 18-35 years in good health.

This clonotype was detected a few times. The chain is built from TRBV20-1 and TRBJ2-7; TRBD1 matches 8 bases. J lost 0 bases, V lost 3 bases, and 7 bases had no gene match. The CDR3 totals 15 residues. The germline CDR1 and CDR2 sequences are DFQATT and SNEGSKA (reference sequence). DNA of the CDR3: TGCAGTGCTAGGATCCGACAGGGGACCTCCTACGAGCAGTACTTC. Protein product: CSARIRQGTSYEQYF.

This clonotype showed up just a few times. The gene calls are TRBV12-3 or TRBV12-4 and TRBJ1-2, with a weak D call TRBD1 (5 bases). The CDR3 consists of 16 residues. Between the trimmed V and J ends, which lost 8 bases and 7 bases, there was a span of 26 bases. This CDR3 is CASWEGNRGSGGGYTF. The CDR3 bases are TGTGCCAGCTGGGAGGGAAATAGGGGTTCGGGTGGTGGCTACACCTTC.

This clonotype has only a few counts. The chain combines TRBV5-4 with TRBJ2-1; TRBD2 agrees at 15 bases. V gave up 3 bases and J gave up 7 bases; unmatched junction bases: 5. Germline V gene sequence: CDR1 SGHNT, CDR2 YYREEE (reference sequence). CDR3 length equals 16 residues. CDR3 region: CASSSGLAGGRNEQFF. The DNA for the CDR3 is TGTGCCAGCAGCTCGGGACTAGCGGGGGGAAGAAATGAGCAGTTCTTC.

This clonotype was seen at least ten times. V is TRBV7-7 and J is TRBJ2-5, with 9 nucleotides matching TRBD2. Germline CDR1 is SSHAT and CDR2 is FNYEAQ (reference sequence). The CDR3 consists of 15 residues. The V segment lost 5 bases and the J segment 3 bases; nucleotides outside the gene matches: 7. CDR3 bases: TGTGCCAGCAGCAATAGCGGGAGCGGGGAAGAGACCCAGTACTTC. Its translation is CASSNSGSGEETQYF.

This clonotype was detected a few times. The chain uses TRBV6-1 and TRBJ1-5; D is unclear. Trimming took off 7 bases at V and 4 bases at J, with 14 bases between the two ends. This CDR3 has 14 residues. CDR1 and CDR2 from the germline V gene are MNHNS and SASEGT. In nucleotides, the CDR3 is TGTGCCAGCACCCTTTTGGTGGGGAATCAGCCCCAGCATTTT. As protein: CASTLLVGNQPQHF.

This clonotype has just one count. For the CDR3, the DNA is TGTGCCACCAGCAAGGGCTTGAACACTGAAGCTTTCTTT. As protein: CATSKGLNTEAFF. The chain links TRBV15 to TRBJ1-1; D gene unclear. Germline V gene sequence: CDR1 LNHNV, CDR2 YYDKDF (reference sequence). The CDR3 has 13 amino acids. The V end lost 4 bases, the J end lost 0 bases, and 6 bases lay between the germline ends.

The sample holds a few counts of this clonotype. The rearrangement links TRBV7-9 to TRBJ2-3; no definite D call. The germline gives CDR1 SEHNR, CDR2 FQNEAQ (reference sequence). This CDR3 region has 16 residues. Trimming shortened V by 5 bases and J by 5 bases, and 20 bases separated the two germline ends. CDR3 nucleotides: TGTGCCAGCAGCAGTATAGCCGACTGGTCCGGAGATACGCAGTATTTT. It encodes CASSSIADWSGDTQYF.

The chain has TRBV4-3 and TRBJ1-2; D is undetermined. The V and J ends lost 0 bases and 8 bases respectively, with 10 bases between them. The CDR3 extends over 13 amino acids. Per the germline V gene, CDR1 is LGHNA and CDR2 is YSLEER. The CDR3 nucleotides read TGCGCCAGCAGCCAAGATATAGCACTCGGCTACACCTTC. Encoded protein: CASSQDIALGYTF.

This clonotype was counted between two and nine times. The rearrangement uses TRBV7-2 and TRBJ2-1, with D perhaps TRBD2 (5 bases). The CDR3 extends over 14 amino acids. The V end was cut by 1 base, the J end by 10 bases, with 14 bases between. Germline V gene sequence: CDR1 SGHTA, CDR2 FQGNSA. This chain's CDR3 is CASSLVPLAGEQFF. CDR3 nucleotide sequence: TGTGCCAGCAGCTTAGTTCCCCTAGCCGGGGAGCAGTTCTTC.

This clonotype came up a few times. CDR3 coding DNA: TGTGCCAGCAGCTTAGTTACAGGGACTCCCTTTAGCTCCTACGAGCAGTACTTC. Translated: CASSLVTGTPFSSYEQYF. The chain is built from TRBV11-2 and TRBJ2-7; D may be TRBD1 or TRBD2 (6 bases each). The CDR3 loop spans 18 amino acids. V was shortened by 1 base and J by 0 bases, with 19 bases between the two germline ends. CDR1 and CDR2 from the germline V gene are SGHAT and FQNNGV.

There are a few counts of this clonotype. The V gene is TRBV6-5, the J gene TRBJ1-1; possible D gene TRBD1, 6 bases. V was clipped by 0 bases and J by 3 bases, with 8 bases between them. The germline gives CDR1 MNHEY, CDR2 SVGAGI. The length of the CDR3 is 14 residues. CDR3 loop: CASSYSAGDTEAFF. Written as DNA, the CDR3 is TGTGCCAGCAGTTACTCTGCAGGGGACACTGAAGCTTTCTTT.

This clonotype was observed a handful of times. The chain recombines TRBV15 with TRBJ2-7, with D maybe TRBD2 (6 bases). Trimming shortened V by 0 bases and J by 4 bases, and 7 bases separated the two germline ends. CDR1 is LNHNV, CDR2 YYDKDF, per germline (reference sequence). The length of the CDR3 is 13 residues. The DNA for the CDR3 is TGTGCCACCAGCAGAGAAGGGAGGTACGAGCAGTACTTC. Its translation is CATSREGRYEQYF.

The rearrangement links TRBV27 to TRBJ2-7; 9 nucleotides line up with TRBD2. Trimming took 3 bases from V and 1 from J; bases not matched to a gene: 10. Germline-derived CDR1 and CDR2 are MNHEY and SMNVEV (reference sequence). The CDR3 contains 17 residues. CDR3 residues: CASSFRPATSGSYEQYF. The CDR3 DNA follows: TGTGCCAGCAGTTTTCGTCCGGCGACTAGCGGTTCCTACGAGCAGTACTTC.

This clonotype occurred a few times. The V call is TRBV2, the J call TRBJ1-1, with a weak D call TRBD1 (5 bases). Germline V gene sequence: CDR1 SNHLY, CDR2 FYNNEI. This CDR3 contains 15 residues. Trimming left V 6 bases short and J 6 bases short, with 20 bases between. CDR3 in amino acids: CASSIAGTAEAEAFF. CDR3 sequence (DNA): TGTGCCAGCAGCATAGCCGGGACGGCCGAGGCTGAAGCTTTCTTT.

This clonotype was counted between two and nine times. One junction end does not reproduce the germline sequence, and a read error may be involved. This sequence joins TRBV6-2 or TRBV6-3 and TRBJ2-5; 7 bases are a match to TRBD1. Germline lookup yields CDR1 MNHEY and CDR2 SVGEGT. This CDR3 spans 13 amino acids. In DNA, the CDR3 is TGTGCCAGCACTCCGGGACAGACCGCCGACGAGGTCTTC. As protein: CASTPGQTADEVF.

V gene TRBV20-1 combines with J gene TRBJ2-1; D is tentatively TRBD1 or TRBD2 (5 bases each). From germline, CDR1 is DFQATT and CDR2 SNEGSKA (reference sequence). The germline V and J ends were trimmed by 3 bases and 7 bases, with 19 bases remaining between them. This CDR3 is 15 amino acids long. CDR3 in amino acids: CSASGSHGGGNEQFF. CDR3 nucleotides: TGCAGTGCTAGTGGTTCCCACGGTGGGGGAAATGAGCAGTTCTTC.

This chain joins TRBV5-1 and TRBJ1-6; no clear D gene. The germline V gene has CDR1 SGHRS and CDR2 YFSETQ. The CDR3 has 15 residues. Trimming shortened V by 4 bases and J by 0 bases, and 8 bases separated the two germline ends. CDR3 protein: CASSRESSYNSPLHF. Written as DNA, the CDR3 is TGCGCCAGCAGCCGCGAGAGCTCCTATAATTCACCCCTCCACTTT.